This paragraph covers one T cell receptor (beta chain) sequence. Using immunoSEQ multiplex PCR, the repertoire was profiled, and TCRdb retains in-frame clones only, with some absent. The repertoire holds approximately 110,000 clones, with roughly 80% as singletons. This record belongs to a study of blood T cell repertoires in COVID-19. The overall study: T cells, B-cell-depleted T cells, or PBMCs supplied cDNA or gDNA.

Germline V CDR1 and CDR2: KGHSY, FQNENV. Trimming removed 0 bases at V and 8 bases at J, with 10 bases between. The CDR3 runs to 13 residues. This TCR came from a man aged 45-65 years with acute or convalescent COVID-19. The rearrangement uses TRBV16 and TRBJ1-2; the D gene is possibly TRBD1 (5 bases). Sequencing was carried out using peripheral blood. The CDR3, as DNA: TGTGCCAGCAGCCAATCGTGGGCAGGGGGCTACACCTTC. The encoded protein is CASSQSWAGGYTF.